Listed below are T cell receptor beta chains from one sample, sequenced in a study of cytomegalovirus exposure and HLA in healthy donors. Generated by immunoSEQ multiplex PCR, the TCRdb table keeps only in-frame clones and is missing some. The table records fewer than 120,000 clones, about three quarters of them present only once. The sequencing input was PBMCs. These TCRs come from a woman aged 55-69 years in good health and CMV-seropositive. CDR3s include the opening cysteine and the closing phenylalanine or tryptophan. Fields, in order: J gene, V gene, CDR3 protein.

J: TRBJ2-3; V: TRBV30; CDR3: CAWSVLGGAPDTQYF
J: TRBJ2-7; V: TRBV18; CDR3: CASSPDRAEQYF
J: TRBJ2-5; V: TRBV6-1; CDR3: CASRTGRFGTQYF
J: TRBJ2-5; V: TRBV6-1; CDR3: CASSGGGTNQETQYF
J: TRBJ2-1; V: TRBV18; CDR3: CASSPPVGLVMNDEQFF
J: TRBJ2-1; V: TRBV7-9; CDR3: CASSPRASGLSSYNEQFF
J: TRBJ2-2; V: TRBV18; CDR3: CASSSQETGNTGELFF
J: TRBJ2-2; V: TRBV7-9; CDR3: CASSSHRTSGRVGELFF
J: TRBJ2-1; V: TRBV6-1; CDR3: CASRTGASNEQFF
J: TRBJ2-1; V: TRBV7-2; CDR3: CASSFREGSTYNEQFF
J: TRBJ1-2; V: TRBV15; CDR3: CATSRDPMVAGDGYTF
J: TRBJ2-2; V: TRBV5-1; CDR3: CASSLSSQGELFF
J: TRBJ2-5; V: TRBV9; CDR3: CASSVALAGGIQETQYF
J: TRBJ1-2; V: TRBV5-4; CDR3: CASSLGQGAIYGYTF